This TCR beta chain was observed in a study of shared clonotypes between healthy human individuals. Clones were read by immunoSEQ multiplex PCR, and TCRdb kept only the in-frame ones, dropping some. The table has 2.3 million or so clones, 85% to 95% seen once; the top ten hold under 0.45%. The V and J ends lost 6 bases and 6 bases respectively, with 20 bases between them. Germline V gives CDR1 MDHEN, CDR2 SYDVKM. The CDR3 is 15 amino acids. The sequenced material came from naive CD4+ T cells from PBMCs. Subset reported: CD45RA+ positively selected. J is TRBJ1-2 and V is TRBV28; possibly TRBD1 for D (6 bases). This TCR derives from a man aged 18 to 29 in good health. Some clones in this sample may be carry-over from other donors' samples. CDR3: CASSPPSTGNHGYTF. CDR3 in DNA: TGTGCCAGCAGCCCACCATCCACAGGGAATCATGGCTACACCTTC.